The TCR beta chain under discussion was sequenced for a study of T cell responses to AZD1222 COVID-19 vaccine. Study results and limitations: As reported, nearly half of all spike-specific TCRs target variant regions that are unmutated. Researchers report vaccine-associated CD4 TCRs spanning spike, with dominance at 160-218 and 743-854. With two AZD1222 doses given, Spike-specific TCR breadth and depth both rose.

Turning to this clone: Its specificity is unknown.

CDR3 length equals 13 residues. With 3 bases clipped from V and 7 bases from J, the junction kept 5 bases outside the gene matches. Germline V gene lookup returns CDR1 SSHAT and CDR2 FNYEAQ (reference sequence). Repertoires were generated with immunoSEQ multiplex PCR, while TCRdb's copy carries only in-frame clones and drops some. The top ten hold 0.95% to 1.1% of the sample, which has 150,000 to 200,000 clones, around nine tenths seen once. The V and J genes are TRBV7-7 and TRBJ2-7; 8 positions agree with TRBD1. The specimen was peripheral blood, collected 28 days after the second AZD1222 dose. The TCR sequence derives from an adult who received the AZD1222 COVID-19 vaccine. The chain's CDR3 is CASSLQGAGEQYF. The DNA for the CDR3 is TGTGCCAGCAGCTTGCAGGGGGCAGGGGAGCAGTACTTC.